A selection of T cell receptor beta chains follows, all from one sample in a study of cytomegalovirus exposure and HLA in healthy donors. Measured with immunoSEQ multiplex PCR; TCRdb has only the in-frame clones, and not every one. Altogether 190,000 or so clones are present, 65% to 85% being singletons, with the ten largest covering 0.098%. Input material: PBMCs. The receptors were gathered from a boy younger than 10 in good health and CMV-seronegative. Each CDR3 is given with its conserved first and last residue. A D gene is named only where the DNA matches it firmly. Part of the rows lack a size; the others show once, few, many or a class for expanded clones.

-	TRBV5-4	-	TRBJ2-1	CASSLQDLGVYNEQFF	TGTGCCAGCAGCTTACAAGACCTCGGGGTATACAATGAGCAGTTCTTC
-	TRBV4-3	-	TRBJ1-1	CASSQGGGNVNTEAFF	TGCGCCAGCAGCCAAGGCGGGGGAAACGTGAACACTGAAGCTTTCTTT
once	TRBV19	TRBD1	TRBJ2-7	CASSISGTGNYEQYF	TGTGCCAGTAGTATATCCGGGACAGGTAACTACGAGCAGTACTTC
few	TRBV27	TRBD1	TRBJ1-6	CASSIDRGLNSPLHF	TGTGCCAGCAGCATCGACAGGGGGCTTAATTCACCCCTCCACTTT
-	TRBV4-1	TRBD1	TRBJ1-2	CASSQGDSSYTF	TGCGCCAGCAGCCAAGGGGACAGCAGCTACACCTTC
-	TRBV5-1	-	TRBJ1-1	CASSLVWGRENTEAFF	TGCGCCAGCAGCTTGGTTTGGGGGCGAGAGAACACTGAAGCTTTCTTT
-	TRBV4-1	-	TRBJ1-3	CASSQGWASGISGNTIYF	TGCGCCAGCAGCCAAGGATGGGCTTCAGGAATCTCTGGAAACACCATATATTTT
-	TRBV7-9	-	TRBJ2-7	CASSQTGVLSYEQYF	TGTGCCAGCAGCCAGACGGGGGTGTTATCCTACGAGCAGTACTTC
-	TRBV25-1	TRBD2	TRBJ2-7	CASSDSTGRYTDEQYF	TGTGCCAGCAGTGACTCGACCGGGAGGTACACGGACGAGCAGTACTTC
-	TRBV9	TRBD2	TRBJ2-1	CASSALGTSGYNEQFF	TGTGCCAGCAGCGCCCTCGGGACTAGCGGTTACAATGAGCAGTTCTTC
-	TRBV15	TRBD1	TRBJ1-4	CATSSPDRDYEKLFF	TGTGCCACCAGCTCCCCCGACAGGGATTATGAAAAACTGTTTTTT
-	TRBV5-4	TRBD1	TRBJ2-2	CASSYKLQGADGELFF	TGTGCCAGCAGTTATAAACTACAGGGGGCGGACGGGGAGCTGTTTTTT
-	TRBV5-6	TRBD2	TRBJ2-1	CASSPGLTSGDDNEQFF	TGTGCCAGCAGTCCAGGACTGACTAGCGGGGATGACAATGAGCAGTTCTTC
-	TRBV4-2	-	TRBJ2-7	CASSQARVRYEQYF	TGTGCCAGCAGCCAAGCCAGGGTTAGGTACGAGCAGTACTTC
-	TRBV7-8	-	TRBJ2-1	CASSLVGEGVGKNEQFF	TGTGCCAGCAGCTTAGTCGGAGAGGGCGTCGGGAAAAATGAGCAGTTCTTC
-	TRBV30	TRBD1	TRBJ1-1	CAQSRGQGYAGLNTEAFF	TGTGCCCAGAGTCGGGGACAGGGTTATGCAGGGTTGAACACTGAAGCTTTCTTT
once	TRBV14	-	TRBJ1-1	CASSQGVYTEAFF	TGTGCCAGCAGCCAAGGAGTGTACACTGAAGCTTTCTTT
-	TRBV4-1	TRBD1	TRBJ2-1	CASSHILRDRYNEQFF	TGCGCCAGCAGCCACATCCTAAGGGACAGATACAATGAGCAGTTCTTC
-	TRBV9	-	TRBJ2-7	CASSAEQRSYEQYF	TGTGCCAGCAGCGCCGAACAGAGATCCTACGAGCAGTACTTC
-	TRBV19	-	TRBJ2-7	CASSTEGRGDYEQYF	TGTGCCAGTAGTACAGAGGGCCGAGGGGACTACGAGCAGTACTTC
-	TRBV27	-	TRBJ2-6	CASSLSQGYSGANVLTF	TGTGCCAGCAGTTTGTCGCAGGGGTACTCTGGGGCCAACGTCCTGACTTTC
-	TRBV2	-	TRBJ1-4	CASEADRPTNEKLFF	TGTGCCAGCGAGGCGGACAGACCAACTAATGAAAAACTGTTTTTT
-	TRBV18	-	TRBJ1-1	CASSQVLTEAFF	TGTGCCAGCTCGCAGGTCCTCACTGAAGCTTTCTTT
-	TRBV25-1	-	TRBJ2-3	CASRSSGTDTQYF	TGTGCCAGCAGATCTAGTGGCACAGATACGCAGTATTTT
-	TRBV6-5	TRBD1	TRBJ1-2	CASSSTGAWYGYTF	TGTGCCAGCAGCTCCACAGGGGCGTGGTATGGCTACACCTTC
-	TRBV29-1	-	TRBJ1-1	CSVGLQLNTEAFF	TGCAGCGTTGGGCTACAGCTTAACACTGAAGCTTTCTTT
-	TRBV11-2	TRBD2	TRBJ2-3	CASIGLARGDTQYF	TGTGCCAGCATCGGACTAGCAAGAGGGGATACGCAGTATTTT
-	TRBV18	-	TRBJ1-1	CASSPQGQLTEAFF	TGTGCCAGCTCACCACAAGGACAACTCACTGAAGCTTTCTTT